Below, 24 T cell receptor beta chains from the same sample are listed, as sequenced in a study of identical twins. TCRdb itself ran the 5' RACE reads through MiXCR, one entry per CDR3 protein. The sample carries roughly 1.6 million distinct CDR3 sequences, roughly 35% recorded once. Material for sequencing was cord blood. The receptors derive from a newborn girl in good health.

The chain's CDR3 is CASIGQLLMNTEAFF. The CDR3 region has the DNA TGTGCCAGCATCGGGCAGCTCCTCATGAACACTGAAGCTTTCTTT. The chain combines TRBV6-2 or TRBV6-3 with TRBJ1-1; D not certain. The CDR3 is 15 residues long. V lost 7 bases, J lost 0 bases, and 15 bases lay in between. Germline-derived CDR1 and CDR2 are MNHEY and SVGEGT.

The chain combines TRBV30 with TRBJ1-5, with D perhaps matching TRBD1 (5 bases). Germline CDR1 reads GTSNPN; CDR2 reads SVGIG (reference sequence). The CDR3 has 13 residues. The ends were cut back, 0 bases at V and 7 bases at J, with 10 bases in the middle. The CDR3 reads CAWSVMGGQPQHF. In DNA, the CDR3 is TGTGCCTGGAGTGTAATGGGGGGACAGCCCCAGCATTTT.

The chain combines TRBV14 with TRBJ2-1; D remains unclear. Per the germline V gene, CDR1 is SGHDN and CDR2 is FVKESK. The V and J ends lost 4 bases and 5 bases respectively, with 6 bases between them. CDR3 length equals 12 residues. The CDR3: CASSLFHNEQFF. The CDR3 DNA follows: TGTGCCAGCAGCCTCTTTCACAATGAGCAGTTCTTC.

The gene calls are TRBV29-1 and TRBJ1-1, with TRBD1 identical over 7 bases. With 3 bases clipped from V and 0 bases from J, the junction kept 7 bases outside the gene matches. The CDR3 loop spans 15 amino acids. Germline CDR1 SQVTM, CDR2 ANQGSEA. CDR3 region: CSVDRGQRLNTEAFF. The CDR3 nucleotides are TGCAGCGTTGACCGGGGACAGCGCCTGAACACTGAAGCTTTCTTT.

V and J are TRBV5-1 and TRBJ2-5; 10 nucleotides align to TRBD2. Germline V lookup: CDR1 SGHRS, CDR2 YFSETQ. V was clipped by 4 bases and J by 5 bases; unmatched bases: 14. The CDR3 length is 17 residues. CDR3 nucleotide sequence: TGCGCCAGCAGCGTGGGACTAGCGCGAGTTCGGGGGGAGACCCAGTACTTC. It codes for CASSVGLARVRGETQYF.

The J gene is TRBJ1-6, the V gene TRBV27; TRBD1 is a possible D gene (5 bases). V was cut by 1 base and J by 8 bases, with 15 bases left in between. Germline V gene lookup returns CDR1 MNHEY and CDR2 SMNVEV (reference sequence). The CDR3 sequence is 16 residues long. The CDR3 spells CASSLFSGGRDSPLHF. As DNA, the CDR3 is TGTGCCAGCAGTTTATTTAGCGGGGGTCGGGATTCACCCCTCCACTTT.

This clonotype was seen repeatedly, ten times or more. This sequence joins TRBV6-1 and TRBJ2-1, with TRBD2 identical over 7 bases. This CDR3 region has 13 residues. With V trimmed by 6 bases and J by 1 base, 0 bases remained unmatched. Looked up from germline, CDR1 is MNHNS and CDR2 is SASEGT. CDR3 amino acids: CASSGGSYNEQFF. In DNA, the CDR3 is TGTGCCAGCAGCGGGGGGTCCTACAATGAGCAGTTCTTC.

Ten or more counts support this clonotype. The CDR3 DNA follows: TGTGCCAGCAGGGAGAACGGACAGGCCGTCTACGAGCAGTACTTC. This translates into CASRENGQAVYEQYF. The chain joins TRBV28 to TRBJ2-7; TRBD1 matches at 7 bases. Per germline, CDR1 MDHEN and CDR2 SYDVKM. The CDR3 is made up of 15 amino acids. The J segment lost 3 bases and the V segment lost 6 bases, leaving 11 bases of the junction unmatched.

The chain recombines TRBV29-1 with TRBJ2-2, with TRBD2 matching over 8 bases. With V trimmed by 7 bases and J by 6 bases, 13 bases remained unmatched. Germline values: CDR1 SQVTM, CDR2 ANQGSEA. The CDR3 is 15 residues long. The CDR3 coding sequence is TGCAGCGCCTCGGGAGGGGCAGGGTTTTCCGGGGAGCTGTTTTTT. Encoded protein: CSASGGAGFSGELFF.

V and J are TRBV4-2 and TRBJ2-3, with TRBD1 as a possible D gene (7 bases). There are 15 residues in the CDR3. Trimming pared 4 bases from V and 11 bases from J, leaving 22 bases between. Germline V gives CDR1 LGHNA, CDR2 YNFKEQ. CDR3 in DNA: TGTGCCAGCAGCCTTCGGGGGACAGACTACAATGAGCAGTATTTT. Protein product: CASSLRGTDYNEQYF.

At least ten counts were recorded for this clonotype. The chain recombines TRBV7-2 with TRBJ1-4; D not resolved. CDR3 length: 15 amino acids. V was pared by 1 base and J by 5 bases, with 11 bases between. From germline, CDR1 is SGHTA and CDR2 FQGNSA. The CDR3 DNA sequence: TGTGCCAGCAGCTTAGGCGGCAGGACGAATGAAAAACTGTTTTTT. Protein product: CASSLGGRTNEKLFF.

This clonotype was observed many times. The chain joins TRBV28 to TRBJ2-7, with D perhaps TRBD1 (7 bases). CDR1 and CDR2 (germline): MDHEN, SYDVKM. Between the trimmed V and J ends, which lost 3 bases and 7 bases, there was a span of 13 bases. The CDR3 consists of 13 residues. The CDR3 region has the DNA TGTGCCAGCAGTTTTTACAGGGGAGGTGAGCAGTACTTC. Amino acid sequence: CASSFYRGGEQYF.

The J gene is TRBJ1-1, the V gene TRBV7-8, with D unclear. This CDR3 spans 12 amino acids. V shed 10 bases and J shed 4 bases, with 13 bases lying between them. Germline loops: CDR1 SGHVS, CDR2 FQNEAQ. The CDR3 nucleotides are TGTGCCACCCGGGCAGAAAGCACTGAAGCTTTCTTT. Translating gives CATRAESTEAFF.

The V and J genes are TRBV6-4 and TRBJ2-3; D possibly uses TRBD1 or TRBD2 (5 bases each). V gave up 3 bases and J gave up 5 bases, with 15 bases separating them. This CDR3 contains 15 residues. Germline values: CDR1 MRHNA, CDR2 SNTAGT. CDR3 coding DNA: TGTGCCAGCAGTGAGAGTTTCGGGGCCATAGATACGCAGTATTTT. Amino acids: CASSESFGAIDTQYF.

V and J are TRBV20-1 and TRBJ2-7; D is perhaps TRBD1 (6 bases). This CDR3 contains 14 residues. The ends were cut back, 0 bases at V and 2 bases at J, with 11 bases in the middle. CDR1 is DFQATT, CDR2 SNEGSKA, per germline (reference sequence). The CDR3, as DNA: TGCAGTGCTAGAGATCCGGGACAAACCTACGAGCAGTACTTC. Residues: CSARDPGQTYEQYF.

The chain is built from TRBV7-2 and TRBJ2-2; 12 bases are shared with TRBD2. The CDR3 spans 17 residues. Germline lookup yields CDR1 SGHTA and CDR2 FQGNSA. With 0 bases clipped from V and 4 bases from J, the junction kept 3 bases outside the gene matches. The CDR3 here is CASSLARLAGATGELFF. The CDR3 DNA sequence: TGTGCCAGCAGCTTAGCCCGACTAGCGGGGGCCACCGGGGAGCTGTTTTTT.

The chain couples TRBV6-1 to TRBJ2-7; 7 bases agree with TRBD1. The junction had 5 bases not matched to a gene; V was cut back by 0 bases and J by 3 bases. The CDR3 spans 15 residues. Germline loops: CDR1 MNHNS, CDR2 SASEGT. The CDR3 sequence: CASSEAPGQNYEQYF. CDR3 nucleotide sequence: TGTGCCAGCAGTGAAGCTCCGGGACAGAACTACGAGCAGTACTTC.

The chain employs TRBV20-1 and TRBJ2-1; D may correspond to TRBD1 or TRBD2 (5 bases each). This CDR3 has 15 residues. Between the trimmed V and J ends, which lost 1 base and 3 bases, there was a span of 13 bases. Germline CDR1 and CDR2: DFQATT and SNEGSKA (reference sequence). For the CDR3, the DNA is TGCAGTGCTAGAGTCGCAGGGAGAGTCTACAATGAGCAGTTCTTC. This codes for CSARVAGRVYNEQFF.

Note on this clonotype: One base away lies a much larger clone, so this may be a sequencing read error. The final CDR3 position lacks the conserved phenylalanine or tryptophan, pointing to a likely read error. The chain has TRBV28 and TRBJ2-7; 9 bases line up with TRBD2. Trimming at V came to 7 bases and at J to 3 bases, leaving 13 bases not matched to a gene. The CDR3 runs 16 residues. Germline CDR1 and CDR2: MDHEN and SYDVKM. CDR3 loop: CASTFAASGNIYEQYY. The CDR3 region has the DNA TGTGCCAGCACCTTCGCGGCTAGCGGGAACATCTACGAGCAGTACTAC.

This clonotype was counted once. The CDR3 DNA reads as TGCGCCAGCAGCTTGGCCAGGGGGGGTGAAGCTTTCTTT. Protein product: CASSLARGGEAFF. The genes are TRBV5-1 and TRBJ1-1; 7 bases agree with TRBD1. The CDR3 is 13 amino acids. Germline V lookup: CDR1 SGHRS, CDR2 YFSETQ. The V gene end was trimmed by 0 bases and the J gene end by 7 bases; junction bases not matched to a gene: 3.

This clonotype was counted only a few times. This chain connects TRBV5-1 to TRBJ2-1; maybe TRBD2 (6 bases). Germline lookup yields CDR1 SGHRS and CDR2 YFSETQ. V lost 4 bases, J lost 6 bases, and 11 bases lay in between. The CDR3 has 13 amino acids. In DNA form, the CDR3 reads TGCGCCAGCAGCGACGGGACTCCCAATGAGCAGTTCTTC. Protein: CASSDGTPNEQFF.

The chain couples TRBV5-1 to TRBJ2-3; TRBD2 matches at 14 bases. The CDR3 has 16 amino acids. V lost 5 bases, J lost 5 bases, and 7 bases stayed unmatched. Per the germline V gene, CDR1 is SGHRS and CDR2 is YFSETQ. CDR3 coding DNA: TGCGCCAGCAGGTTGACTAGCGGGGGGGCCATAGATACGCAGTATTTT. Protein: CASRLTSGGAIDTQYF.

The V and J genes are TRBV5-1 and TRBJ2-1; 12 positions agree with TRBD2. Germline V gives CDR1 SGHRS, CDR2 YFSETQ. The CDR3 covers 17 residues. Germline trimming cut 2 bases from V and 7 bases from J; bases unmatched to any gene: 10. The CDR3 loop is CASSFRVRLAGVNEQFF. For the CDR3, the DNA is TGCGCCAGCAGCTTTCGGGTCCGACTAGCGGGAGTGAATGAGCAGTTCTTC.

The V and J genes are TRBV14 and TRBJ2-1, with unresolved D. Per germline, CDR1 SGHDN and CDR2 FVKESK. There are 14 residues in the CDR3. Trimming took off 0 bases at V and 9 bases at J, with 12 bases between the two ends. The CDR3 DNA reads as TGTGCCAGCAGCCAAGATCTTAGGTTGGGTGAGCAGTTCTTC. It yields the protein CASSQDLRLGEQFF.